A selection of T cell receptor beta chains follows, all from one sample in a study of Graves' ophthalmopathy and Graves' hyperthyroidism. TCRdb independently ran MiXCR on the multiplex PCR reads; one entry per CDR3 protein. The table records some 350,000 distinct CDR3 sequences, about 17% of them present only once. Sequencing was performed on peripheral blood. The receptors were sampled from an adult woman with stable Graves' hyperthyroidism. CDR3s include the opening cysteine and the closing phenylalanine or tryptophan. D genes are given only for firm matches. Not all rows give a size; the values are once, few, many and, for expanded clones, a class.

j_gene: TRBJ2-4
d_gene: NA
v_gene: TRBV20-1
abundance: many
CDR3aa: CSARDPGEGKYIQYF
CDR3nt: TGCAGTGCTAGGGACCCCGGAGAGGGGAAGTACATTCAGTACTTC

j_gene: TRBJ2-7
d_gene: NA
v_gene: TRBV20-1
abundance: once
CDR3aa: CSASPGTAGEQYF
CDR3nt: TGCAGTGCTTCCCCCGGGACGGCCGGCGAGCAGTACTTC

j_gene: TRBJ1-1
d_gene: NA
v_gene: TRBV27
abundance: many
CDR3aa: CASSGPPRAEAFF
CDR3nt: TGTGCCAGCTCGGGACCACCTAGGGCTGAAGCTTTCTTT

j_gene: TRBJ1-1
d_gene: NA
v_gene: TRBV6-1
abundance: many
CDR3aa: CASSPLRDGEAFF
CDR3nt: TGTGCCAGCAGTCCCCTCCGGGACGGTGAAGCTTTCTTT

j_gene: TRBJ1-2
d_gene: NA
v_gene: TRBV24-1
abundance: many
CDR3aa: CANACDGYTF
CDR3nt: TGTGCCAACGCATGCGATGGCTACACCTTC

j_gene: TRBJ1-1
d_gene: NA
v_gene: TRBV30
abundance: many
CDR3aa: CAWSPRQNTAAFF
CDR3nt: TGTGCCTGGAGTCCCCGCCAGAACACTGCAGCTTTCTTT

j_gene: TRBJ2-7
d_gene: NA
v_gene: TRBV6-5
abundance: few
CDR3aa: CASSYQGWEQYF
CDR3nt: TGTGCCAGCAGTTACCAGGGGTGGGAGCAGTACTTT

j_gene: TRBJ2-7
d_gene: NA
v_gene: TRBV12-3/TRBV12-4
abundance: many
CDR3aa: CASSPTTDYEQYF
CDR3nt: TGTGCCAGCAGTCCTACGACTGACTACGAGCAGTACTTC

j_gene: TRBJ2-2
d_gene: NA
v_gene: TRBV5-5
abundance: many
CDR3aa: CASRTQVYRNTGELFF
CDR3nt: TGTGCCAGCAGGACTCAGGTTTACAGGAACACCGGGGAGCTGTTTTTT

j_gene: TRBJ2-7
d_gene: TRBD1
v_gene: TRBV27
abundance: many
CDR3aa: CASSFLGQGSYEQYF
CDR3nt: TGTGCCAGCAGTTTTTTAGGACAGGGGTCCTACGAGCAGTACTTC

j_gene: TRBJ1-2
d_gene: TRBD1
v_gene: TRBV5-1
abundance: many
CDR3aa: CASSQRTGTGYTF
CDR3nt: TGCGCCAGCAGCCAAAGGACAGGGACTGGCTACACCTTC

j_gene: TRBJ2-2
d_gene: TRBD2
v_gene: TRBV20-1
abundance: many
CDR3aa: CSARDIAGALGGELFF
CDR3nt: TGCAGTGCTAGAGATATAGCGGGAGCTCTCGGCGGGGAGCTGTTTTTT

j_gene: TRBJ2-7
d_gene: NA
v_gene: TRBV20-1
abundance: NA
CDR3aa: CSARDPGVSYEQYF
CDR3nt: TGCAGTGCTAGAGATCCAGGAGTCTCCTACGAGCAGTACTTC

j_gene: TRBJ1-1
d_gene: TRBD1
v_gene: TRBV29-1
abundance: many
CDR3aa: CSVHTPGQGSGAFF
CDR3nt: TGCAGCGTACACACGCCGGGACAGGGTTCGGGCGCTTTCTTT

j_gene: TRBJ2-7
d_gene: NA
v_gene: TRBV28
abundance: many
CDR3aa: CASSIGQYEQYF
CDR3nt: TGTGCCAGCAGTATTGGACAGTACGAGCAGTACTTC

j_gene: TRBJ1-2
d_gene: NA
v_gene: TRBV6-2/TRBV6-3
abundance: many
CDR3aa: CASSWDIYGYTF
CDR3nt: TGTGCCAGCAGCTGGGACATCTATGGCTACACCTTC

j_gene: TRBJ2-6
d_gene: NA
v_gene: TRBV12-3/TRBV12-4
abundance: many
CDR3aa: CASTPGASGANVLTF
CDR3nt: TGTGCCAGCACCCCGGGGGCTTCTGGGGCCAACGTCCTGACTTTC

j_gene: TRBJ2-7
d_gene: NA
v_gene: TRBV5-1
abundance: many
CDR3aa: CASSSYYRTVSYEQYF
CDR3nt: TGCGCCAGCAGCTCCTACTATAGGACAGTTTCCTACGAGCAGTACTTC

j_gene: TRBJ1-5
d_gene: TRBD1
v_gene: TRBV6-2/TRBV6-3
abundance: NA
CDR3aa: CASGSTGGGSNQPQHF
CDR3nt: TGTGCCAGCGGATCCACAGGGGGCGGGAGCAATCAGCCCCAGCATTTT

j_gene: TRBJ1-1
d_gene: NA
v_gene: TRBV10-3
abundance: few
CDR3aa: CAISDRGVLNTEAFF
CDR3nt: TGTGCCATCAGTGACCGGGGAGTCCTGAACACTGAAGCTTTCTTT

j_gene: TRBJ2-7
d_gene: TRBD2
v_gene: TRBV3-1
abundance: few
CDR3aa: CASSQGLAGGRYEQYF
CDR3nt: TGTGCCAGCAGCCAAGGCCTAGCGGGAGGTCGGTACGAGCAGTACTTC

j_gene: TRBJ1-2
d_gene: NA
v_gene: TRBV6-2/TRBV6-3
abundance: many
CDR3aa: CASSRRTEPLGYTF
CDR3nt: TGTGCCAGCAGTCGTAGGACGGAGCCTTTGGGCTACACCTTC

j_gene: TRBJ2-7
d_gene: TRBD1
v_gene: TRBV7-2
abundance: many
CDR3aa: CASSPHPQGVREFYEQYF
CDR3nt: TGTGCCAGCAGCCCCCACCCACAGGGGGTGAGGGAATTCTACGAGCAGTACTTC

j_gene: TRBJ2-7
d_gene: NA
v_gene: TRBV5-1
abundance: NA
CDR3aa: CASSFDSLGYEQYF
CDR3nt: TGCGCCAGCAGCTTTGACAGTTTGGGCTACGAGCAGTACTTC

j_gene: TRBJ1-2
d_gene: NA
v_gene: TRBV10-1
abundance: many
CDR3aa: CASSEEGFYGYTF
CDR3nt: TGCGCCAGCAGTGAGGAGGGTTTCTATGGCTACACCTTC

j_gene: TRBJ2-7
d_gene: TRBD2
v_gene: TRBV24-1
abundance: many
CDR3aa: CATSDPPGGSYF
CDR3nt: TGTGCCACCAGTGATCCTCCGGGAGGGAGCTACTTC

j_gene: TRBJ2-2
d_gene: TRBD1
v_gene: TRBV20-1
abundance: many
CDR3aa: CSPGQPCTGELFF
CDR3nt: TGCAGCCCGGGACAGCCTTGCACCGGGGAGCTGTTTTTT

j_gene: TRBJ1-2
d_gene: NA
v_gene: TRBV28
abundance: once
CDR3aa: CASSPKNSGLYGYTF
CDR3nt: TGTGCCAGCAGTCCTAAAAATTCGGGACTCTATGGCTACACCTTC

j_gene: TRBJ2-7
d_gene: TRBD2
v_gene: TRBV27
abundance: many
CDR3aa: CASRPGTRLAEQYF
CDR3nt: TGTGCCAGCAGGCCAGGTACCAGACTAGCCGAGCAGTACTTC

j_gene: TRBJ2-5
d_gene: NA
v_gene: TRBV28
abundance: many
CDR3aa: CASSDRDTGIETQYF
CDR3nt: TGTGCCAGCAGTGACCGGGACACCGGGATCGAGACCCAGTACTTC

j_gene: TRBJ2-7
d_gene: NA
v_gene: TRBV2
abundance: many
CDR3aa: CASSEGVSYEQYF
CDR3nt: TGTGCCAGCAGTGAAGGGGTTTCCTACGAGCAGTACTTC

j_gene: TRBJ2-7
d_gene: TRBD1
v_gene: TRBV4-1
abundance: few
CDR3aa: CASSRTGQGTYEQYF
CDR3nt: TGCGCCAGCAGCCGAACTGGACAGGGAACCTACGAGCAGTACTTC

j_gene: TRBJ1-1
d_gene: NA
v_gene: TRBV6-4
abundance: many
CDR3aa: CASSDSLRNSLNTEAFF
CDR3nt: TGTGCCAGCAGTGACTCGTTGCGGAACTCATTGAACACTGAAGCTTTCTTT

j_gene: TRBJ2-6
d_gene: NA
v_gene: TRBV28
abundance: many
CDR3aa: CASSQSNSGANVLTF
CDR3nt: TGTGCCAGCAGTCAAAGCAATTCTGGGGCCAACGTCCTGACTTTC

j_gene: TRBJ1-1
d_gene: NA
v_gene: TRBV30
abundance: many
CDR3aa: CAWSVGNTEAFF
CDR3nt: TGTGCCTGGAGTGTCGGTAACACTGAAGCTTTCTTT

j_gene: TRBJ2-7
d_gene: TRBD1
v_gene: TRBV20-1
abundance: many
CDR3aa: CSARDPRGFYEQYF
CDR3nt: TGCAGTGCTAGAGACCCCAGGGGGTTCTACGAGCAGTACTTC

j_gene: TRBJ1-1
d_gene: NA
v_gene: TRBV6-1
abundance: NA
CDR3aa: CASRKGAGTEAFF
CDR3nt: TGTGCCAGCAGAAAGGGTGCGGGGACTGAAGCTTTCTTT

j_gene: TRBJ2-7
d_gene: NA
v_gene: TRBV19
abundance: NA
CDR3aa: CASSKTGTYEQYF
CDR3nt: TGTGCCAGTAGTAAAACAGGGACCTACGAGCAGTACTTC

j_gene: TRBJ2-5
d_gene: TRBD2
v_gene: TRBV4-2
abundance: many
CDR3aa: CASSQSTSGREETQYF
CDR3nt: TGTGCCAGCAGCCAATCGACTAGCGGGAGGGAGGAGACCCAGTACTTC

j_gene: TRBJ1-2
d_gene: TRBD1
v_gene: TRBV20-1
abundance: many
CDR3aa: CSARVRGPGQGGYGYTF
CDR3nt: TGCAGTGCTAGAGTTCGCGGACCGGGACAGGGAGGCTATGGCTACACCTTC

j_gene: TRBJ1-5
d_gene: NA
v_gene: TRBV20-1
abundance: many
CDR3aa: CSARDMGSQPQHF
CDR3nt: TGCAGTGCTAGAGATATGGGAAGTCAGCCCCAGCATTTT

j_gene: TRBJ1-5
d_gene: NA
v_gene: TRBV6-1
abundance: many
CDR3aa: CASSDLRVEQPQHF
CDR3nt: TGTGCCAGCAGTGACCTTAGGGTAGAACAGCCCCAGCATTTT

j_gene: TRBJ2-2
d_gene: NA
v_gene: TRBV11-2
abundance: few
CDR3aa: CASSPAPGRVNTGELFF
CDR3nt: TGTGCCAGCAGCCCGGCCCCGGGCAGGGTCAACACCGGGGAGCTGTTTTTT

j_gene: TRBJ2-7
d_gene: TRBD2
v_gene: TRBV20-1
abundance: many
CDR3aa: CSAPSGIAYEQYF
CDR3nt: TGCAGTGCTCCTAGCGGGATCGCCTACGAGCAGTACTTC

j_gene: TRBJ2-5
d_gene: NA
v_gene: TRBV5-1
abundance: many
CDR3aa: CASSPYFEEKTQYF
CDR3nt: TGCGCCAGCAGCCCGTATTTTGAAGAAAAGACCCAGTACTTC

j_gene: TRBJ2-7
d_gene: NA
v_gene: TRBV20-1
abundance: many
CDR3aa: CTPVQGAVEYF
CDR3nt: TGCACCCCCGTCCAGGGCGCCGTGGAGTACTTC

j_gene: TRBJ1-1
d_gene: NA
v_gene: TRBV6-5
abundance: many
CDR3aa: CASSYLMNTEAFF
CDR3nt: TGTGCCAGCAGTTACTTGATGAACACTGAAGCTTTCTTT

j_gene: TRBJ2-2
d_gene: NA
v_gene: TRBV6-1
abundance: many
CDR3aa: CASMGDTGELFF
CDR3nt: TGTGCCAGCATGGGTGACACCGGGGAGCTGTTTTTT

j_gene: TRBJ2-6
d_gene: TRBD1
v_gene: TRBV12-3/TRBV12-4
abundance: many
CDR3aa: CASRSDRAGANVLTF
CDR3nt: TGTGCCAGCAGGAGCGACAGGGCTGGGGCCAACGTCCTGACTTTC

j_gene: TRBJ2-7
d_gene: NA
v_gene: TRBV13
abundance: few
CDR3aa: CASSSLGGEGLYEQYF
CDR3nt: TGTGCCAGCAGCTCCCTTGGCGGAGAAGGGTTATACGAGCAGTACTTC